These 9 T cell receptor beta chains were sequenced from one sample in a study of blood T cell repertoires in COVID-19. Using immunoSEQ multiplex PCR, the repertoire was profiled, and TCRdb retains in-frame clones only, with some absent. The sample holds roughly 190,000 clones, roughly three quarters seen once. The sample taken for sequencing was PBMCs or T cells enriched from blood (not recorded which). These receptors were taken from a woman aged 45-60 years with acute COVID-19.

This clone was counted only a few times. V usage is TRBV27 and J usage is TRBJ2-3, with D tentatively TRBD1 (6 bases). The germline V and J ends were trimmed by 6 bases and 0 bases, with 10 bases remaining between them. The CDR3 loop spans 14 amino acids. Germline values: CDR1 MNHEY, CDR2 SMNVEV (reference sequence). CDR3 loop: CASSRTDSTDTQYF. The CDR3 coding sequence is TGTGCCAGCAGCAGGACAGATAGCACAGATACGCAGTATTTT.

Comment on this clone: Other DNA sequences in this sample translate to the same CDR3. The chain joins TRBV6-1 to TRBJ1-2, with D possibly being TRBD1 (5 bases). V dropped 0 bases and J dropped 4 bases, with 12 bases sitting between them. Germline V gene sequence: CDR1 MNHNS, CDR2 SASEGT. The CDR3 has 15 residues. The CDR3 here is CASSEASGVGYGYTF. In DNA form, the CDR3 reads TGTGCCAGCAGTGAAGCCTCGGGGGTAGGCTATGGCTACACCTTC.

The chain combines TRBV7-3 with TRBJ2-5, with 9 nucleotides matching TRBD2. After removal of 3 bases from V and 5 bases from J, the junction contained 4 bases not matched to a gene. CDR1 is SGHTA and CDR2 is FQGTGA in the germline V gene. The CDR3 is made up of 14 amino acids. CDR3: CASSFSGGGETQYF. CDR3 sequence (DNA): TGTGCCAGCAGCTTTAGCGGGGGAGGTGAGACCCAGTACTTC.

The chain recombines TRBV4-2 with TRBJ2-1; D possibly corresponds to TRBD2 (6 bases). Germline V lookup: CDR1 LGHNA, CDR2 YNFKEQ. Trimming removed 4 bases at V and 2 bases at J, with 12 bases between. The CDR3 contains 15 residues. The CDR3 DNA reads as TGTGCCAGCAGCCCAAGACTAGATGCCTACAATGAGCAGTTCTTC. The encoded protein is CASSPRLDAYNEQFF.

The genes are TRBV5-1 and TRBJ1-2; the D is unclear. The CDR3 is made up of 13 amino acids. Germline V gives CDR1 SGHRS, CDR2 YFSETQ. V lost 0 bases, J lost 3 bases, and 6 bases lay in between. CDR3 region: CASSLGVDYGYTF. As DNA, the CDR3 is TGCGCCAGCAGCTTGGGAGTTGACTATGGCTACACCTTC. The entire variable domain, with the rest obtained from reference TRBV5-1 and TRBJ1-2, is as follows: KAGVTQTPRYLIKTRGQQVTLSCSPISGHRSVSWYQQTPGQGLQFLFEYFSETQRNKGNFPGRFSGRQFSNSRSEMNVSTLELGDSALYLCASSLGVDYGYTFGSGTRLTVV.

The chain is built from TRBV27 and TRBJ2-3, with D perhaps matching TRBD1 (5 bases). This CDR3 region has 14 residues. With 5 bases removed from V and 5 bases from J, the gap between germline ends came to 14 bases. Germline V gene lookup returns CDR1 MNHEY and CDR2 SMNVEV (reference sequence). The CDR3 protein is CASSPRTYGDTQYF. CDR3 in DNA: TGTGCCAGCAGTCCCAGGACATATGGAGATACGCAGTATTTT.

The chain has TRBV4-1 and TRBJ2-7, with 11 positions matching TRBD2. CDR3 length equals 16 residues. CDR1 is MGHRA and CDR2 is YSYEKL in the germline V gene. The V and J ends lost 1 base and 4 bases, in that order; junction bases with no gene match: 6. The CDR3: CASSQGSASGGYEQYV. The DNA for the CDR3 is TGCGCCAGCAGCCAAGGGAGCGCTAGCGGGGGGTACGAGCAGTACGTC.

The rearrangement uses TRBV2 and TRBJ1-2, with 7 bases lining up with TRBD1. The CDR3 contains 13 residues. V dropped 4 bases and J dropped 11; count of bases not matched to a gene: 10. The germline V gene encodes CDR1 SNHLY and CDR2 FYNNEI. The CDR3, as DNA: TGTGCCAGCAGTGGACAGGGCCGTGTCGGGTACACCTTC. This codes for CASSGQGRVGYTF. The complete variable domain, with remaining parts taken from reference TRBV2 and TRBJ1-2, reads EPEVTQTPSHQVTQMGQEVILRCVPISNHLYFYWYRQILGQKVEFLVSFYNNEISEKSEIFDDQFSVERPDGSNFTLKIRSTKLEDSAMYFCASSGQGRVGYTFGSGTRLTVV.

This rearrangement joins TRBV27 to TRBJ1-2, with TRBD1 matching 8 bases. The V gene end was trimmed by 2 bases and the J gene end by 6 bases; junction bases not matched to a gene: 8. This CDR3 contains 15 residues. Germline assignment: CDR1 MNHEY and CDR2 SMNVEV (reference sequence). In DNA form, the CDR3 reads TGTGCCAGCAGTTTAGGGACAGGAAGCCCCCATGGCTACACCTTC. The encoded protein is CASSLGTGSPHGYTF.